The 20 T cell receptor beta chains below all came from one sample that was sequenced in a study of cytomegalovirus exposure and HLA in healthy donors. Vbeta (60) and Jbeta (13) primers were used in the PCR. The table came from immunoSEQ multiplex PCR; TCRdb's copy has only in-frame clones and leaves some out. This table holds about 160,000 clones, 80% to 90% found once. Sequencing was done on a sample of PBMCs. These receptors were obtained from a man between 18 and 35 years old in good health and CMV-seronegative.

In regard to this clone: One junction end disagrees with the germline gene, perhaps due to a read error. The chain combines TRBV11-2 with TRBJ2-3; tentatively, D is TRBD2 (5 bases). Germline lookup yields CDR1 SGHAT and CDR2 FQNNGV. CDR3 size: 15 residues. The DNA for the CDR3 is TGTGCCAGCAGCCTAGAGTTGGGGAGATCAGATACGCAGTATTTT. Translating gives CASSLELGRSDTQYF.

The V gene is TRBV12-5, the J gene TRBJ1-2, with 10 bases that match TRBD1. The J segment lost 2 bases and the V segment lost 5 bases, leaving 2 bases of the junction unmatched. Per germline, CDR1 LGHNT and CDR2 FRNRAP. The CDR3 runs to 14 residues. The CDR3 nucleotides are TGTGCTAGTGGTCCGGGACAGGGGAACTATGGCTACACCTTC. Its protein is CASGPGQGNYGYTF. The full variable domain, its missing parts supplied by reference TRBV12-5 and TRBJ1-2, is DARVTQTPRHKVTEMGQEVTMRCQPILGHNTVFWYRQTMMQGLELLAYFRNRAPLDDSGMPKDRFSAEMPDATLATLKIQPSEPRDSAVYFCASGPGQGNYGYTFGSGTRLTVV.

The chain carries TRBV10-3 and TRBJ2-3; TRBD1 agrees at 9 bases. Germline CDR1 and CDR2: ENHRY and SYGVKD. V trimming: 2 bases; J trimming: 3 bases; junction bases outside the gene matches: 6. The CDR3 sequence is 16 residues long. CDR3 nucleotides: TGTGCCATCAGTGAGAGTTTGGGACAGGGAACAGATACGCAGTATTTT. Translation: CAISESLGQGTDTQYF.

The chain joins TRBV30 to TRBJ2-1; D ambiguous. This CDR3 comprises 12 residues. CDR1 is GTSNPN, CDR2 SVGIG, per germline (reference sequence). V shed 2 bases and J shed 6 bases, with 8 bases lying between them. The CDR3 coding sequence is TGTGCCTGGAGTCTTCAGGTCAATGAGCAGTTCTTC. Amino acid sequence: CAWSLQVNEQFF. The full variable domain, completed using reference TRBV30 and TRBJ2-1, is SQTIHQWPATLVQPVGSPLSLECTVEGTSNPNLYWYRQAAGRGLQLLFYSVGIGQISSEVPQNLSASRPQDRQFILSSKKLLLSDSGFYLCAWSLQVNEQFFGPGTRLTVL.

The chain recombines TRBV11-3 with TRBJ1-5, with TRBD1 as a possible D gene (5 bases). The CDR3 loop spans 14 amino acids. V lost 0 bases and J lost 6, with 9 bases in between. Germline V gene lookup returns CDR1 SGHNT and CDR2 YENEEA. CDR3 sequence (DNA): TGTGCCAGCAGCTTAGAGCCCAGGGTTCAGCCCCAGCATTTT. Its protein product is CASSLEPRVQPQHF.

V usage is TRBV6-6 and J usage is TRBJ1-5; perhaps TRBD1 as D (6 bases). Germline CDR1 is MNHNY and CDR2 is SVGAGI (reference sequence). This CDR3 is 15 amino acids long. The V end was cut by 2 bases, the J end by 4 bases, with 12 bases between. The CDR3 nucleotides read TGTGCCAGCAGTTACGGGAACCAGGGGAATCAGCCCCAGCATTTT. This gives the protein CASSYGNQGNQPQHF.

The chain has TRBV18 and TRBJ1-2; weak D call: TRBD1 (6 bases). From germline, CDR1 is KGHSH and CDR2 LQKENI. V lost 6 bases to trimming and J lost 2 bases, with 22 bases between them. The CDR3 runs to 17 residues. The CDR3 sequence is CASSLRLGQKANYGYTF. The CDR3 bases are TGTGCCAGCTCCCTGAGGCTTGGACAGAAAGCCAACTATGGCTACACCTTC. Drawing the rest from reference TRBV18 and TRBJ1-2, the complete variable domain is NAGVMQNPRHLVRRRGQEARLRCSPMKGHSHVYWYRQLPEEGLKFMVYLQKENIIDESGMPKERFSAEFPKEGPSILRIQQVVRGDSAAYFCASSLRLGQKANYGYTFGSGTRLTVV.

This clone was counted only a few times. The chain combines TRBV5-1 with TRBJ1-1, with 7 bases identical to TRBD1. The CDR3 contains 14 residues. V trimming: 6 bases; J trimming: 1 base; junction bases outside the gene matches: 6. CDR1 is SGHRS, CDR2 YFSETQ, per germline. The chain's CDR3 is CASTPGQRNTEAFF. CDR3 in DNA: TGCGCCAGCACTCCGGGACAGCGGAACACTGAAGCTTTCTTT.

CDR3 in DNA: TGTGCCACCGGGATAGACAGGGGCCCCGTCGAGCAGTACTTC. Amino acid sequence: CATGIDRGPVEQYF. The chain recombines TRBV15 with TRBJ2-7, with 8 bases identical to TRBD1. The CDR3 covers 14 residues. Losses at the gene ends were 8 bases for V and 6 bases for J; bases not matched to a gene: 12. Germline V lookup: CDR1 LNHNV, CDR2 YYDKDF (reference sequence).

This sequence joins TRBV7-3 and TRBJ1-1, with 7 bases aligning to TRBD1. In germline, CDR1 is SGHTA, CDR2 FQGTGA. The CDR3 covers 15 residues. The trim removed 5 bases at V and 0 bases at J, leaving 6 bases unmatched. The CDR3 DNA reads as TGTGCCAGCAGCGAGAGCAGGGGGATGAACACTGAAGCTTTCTTT. This codes for CASSESRGMNTEAFF. Drawing the rest from reference TRBV7-3 and TRBJ1-1, the complete variable domain is GAGVSQTPSNKVTEKGKYVELRCDPISGHTALYWYRQSLGQGPEFLIYFQGTGAADDSGLPNDRFFAVRPEGSVSTLKIQRTERGDSAVYLCASSESRGMNTEAFFGQGTRLTVV.

V is TRBV5-1 and J is TRBJ1-1; possible D gene TRBD1, 6 bases. Looked up from germline, CDR1 is SGHRS and CDR2 is YFSETQ. V was shortened by 0 bases and J by 11 bases, with 17 bases between the two germline ends. The CDR3 contains 14 residues. The DNA of the CDR3 is TGCGCCAGCAGCTTGGACAACCCAAGACAGGAGGCTTTCTTT. This translates into CASSLDNPRQEAFF.

V usage is TRBV5-6 and J usage is TRBJ2-1; 11 nucleotides match TRBD2. Trimming at V came to 3 bases and at J to 5 bases, leaving 7 bases not matched to a gene. The germline CDR1 and CDR2 sequences are SGHDT and YYEEEE. The CDR3 is made up of 16 amino acids. CDR3 bases: TGTGCCAGCAGCTCTCCGGGACTAGCGGCAAACAATGAGCAGTTCTTC. Its protein product is CASSSPGLAANNEQFF.

This sequence joins TRBV4-3 and TRBJ2-7; TRBD1 is a possible D gene (5 bases). In germline, CDR1 is LGHNA, CDR2 YSLEER. V lost 0 bases and J 3 bases, leaving 12 bases between the germline ends. CDR3 size: 15 residues. CDR3 loop: CASSQDADTDYEQYF. As DNA, the CDR3 is TGCGCCAGCAGCCAAGATGCGGACACCGACTACGAGCAGTACTTC.

CDR3 nucleotides: TGTGCCAGCAGCTTAGGCCGAAGAGGGGGCAGGGGGATGAACACTGAAGCTTTCTTT. It encodes CASSLGRRGGRGMNTEAFF. The chain links TRBV7-8 to TRBJ1-1; TRBD1 matches 7 bases. Germline CDR1 SGHVS, CDR2 FQNEAQ. The CDR3 is 19 residues long. V dropped 1 base and J dropped 0; count of bases not matched to a gene: 14.

This chain connects TRBV27 to TRBJ2-3, with D possibly TRBD1 on 6 matching bases. The V gene's germline CDR1 is MNHEY and CDR2 SMNVEV (reference sequence). This CDR3 contains 16 residues. Between the trimmed V and J ends, which lost 0 bases and 3 bases, there was a span of 13 bases. CDR3 in DNA: TGTGCCAGCAGTTTATCAGGACAGCAAGTTACAGATACGCAGTATTTT. Translating gives CASSLSGQQVTDTQYF.

The V and J genes are TRBV29-1 and TRBJ2-1, with TRBD2 matching 9 bases. Germline-derived CDR1 and CDR2 are SQVTM and ANQGSEA. V lost 2 bases and J lost 8; bases outside the gene matches: 10. The CDR3 loop spans 15 amino acids. Written as DNA, the CDR3 is TGCAGCGTTGAAACGGGCGGGGGGGCCTGGGATGAGCAGTTCTTC. This codes for CSVETGGGAWDEQFF.

With respect to this clone: The germline gene is not matched at one end of the junction; a read error may be the cause. V is TRBV7-7 and J is TRBJ2-1; a weak D match, TRBD1 (7 bases). Germline CDR1 and CDR2: SSHAT and FNYEAQ (reference sequence). The CDR3 consists of 15 residues. The CDR3 DNA reads TGTGCTAGCAGCTTAGCCGCGGGACAGTACAATGAGCAGTTCTTC. Translating it yields CASSLAAGQYNEQFF.

This chain uses TRBV20-1 with TRBJ1-5, with D uncertain. The CDR3 consists of 11 residues. The V end lost 2 bases, the J end lost 4 bases, and 3 bases lay between the germline ends. Germline V lookup: CDR1 DFQATT, CDR2 SNEGSKA (reference sequence). CDR3 sequence: CSARQNQPQHF. The CDR3 DNA is TGCAGTGCTAGACAGAATCAGCCCCAGCATTTT.

V usage is TRBV28 and J usage is TRBJ2-5; 7 bases agree with TRBD1. CDR1 MDHEN and CDR2 SYDVKM come from the germline V gene. The CDR3 sequence is 14 residues long. The trim removed 10 bases at V and 2 bases at J, leaving 10 bases unmatched. The CDR3 bases are TGTGCCAACCACGAAAACAGGGGACAAGAGACCCAGTACTTC. Translated: CANHENRGQETQYF.

V and J are TRBV9 and TRBJ2-5; TRBD1 might be the D (6 bases). The CDR3 has 14 residues. Looked up from germline, CDR1 is SGDLS and CDR2 is YYNGEE. V was clipped by 4 bases and J by 5 bases, with 15 bases between them. In DNA, the CDR3 is TGTGCCAGCAGCAATAGGGGGAAACGGGAGACCCAGTACTTC. Translating it yields CASSNRGKRETQYF.